This T cell receptor (beta chain) was retrieved from a study of T-cell reconstitution after alpha-beta-depleted transplantation in children. Broader study findings: High day-60 TCRbeta diversity in some patients came from surviving recipient T cells and thymic progenitors. Diversity and T-cell counts at one year after transplant derived mostly from new T cells. Expanded graft clones numbering several hundred reportedly gave rise to alpha-beta T cells about two months after transplant.

Trimming removed 4 bases from V and 0 bases from J; junction bases left unmatched: 9. This CDR3 contains 17 residues. CDR1 is SEHNR, CDR2 FQNEAQ, per germline (reference sequence). It was with unique molecular identifiers that the TCRbeta library was prepared. TCRdb reprocessed the PCR reads with MiXCR, giving one entry per CDR3 protein. Of about 980,000 distinct CDR3 sequences in the sample, about 29% were seen once. Concerning this clonotype: Its target is not known.

The genes are TRBV7-9 and TRBJ2-3; 8 bases line up with TRBD2. The sequencing used PBMCs, mostly from graft donor cells, collected 360 days after TCRalphabeta/CD19-depleted stem cell transplant. The source of this sequence is a boy under two years old who had a stem cell transplant for SCID, so the T cells may come from the graft donor. CDR3 loop: CASSSLDSGASTDTQYF. The CDR3 DNA sequence: TGTGCCAGCAGCTCCCTTGATAGCGGGGCGAGCACAGATACGCAGTATTTT. The full variable domain, its missing parts supplied by reference TRBV7-9 and TRBJ2-3, is DTGVSQNPRHKITKRGQNVTFRCDPISEHNRLYWYRQTLGQGPEFLTYFQNEAQLEKSRLLSDRFSAERPKGSFSTLEIQRTEQGDSAMYLCASSSLDSGASTDTQYFGPGTRLTVL.